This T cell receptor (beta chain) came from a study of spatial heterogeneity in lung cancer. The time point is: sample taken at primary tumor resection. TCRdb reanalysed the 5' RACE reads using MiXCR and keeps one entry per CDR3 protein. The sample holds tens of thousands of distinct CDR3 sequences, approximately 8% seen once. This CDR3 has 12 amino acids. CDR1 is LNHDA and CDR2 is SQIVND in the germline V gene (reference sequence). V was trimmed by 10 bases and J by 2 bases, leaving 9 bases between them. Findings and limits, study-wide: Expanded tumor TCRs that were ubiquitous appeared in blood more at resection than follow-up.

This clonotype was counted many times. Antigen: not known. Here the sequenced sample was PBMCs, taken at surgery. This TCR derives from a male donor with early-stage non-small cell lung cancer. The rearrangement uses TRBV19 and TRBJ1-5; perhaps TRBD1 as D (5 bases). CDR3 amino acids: CATRRGNQPQHF. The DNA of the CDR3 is TGTGCCACCCGCAGGGGCAATCAGCCCCAGCATTTT.